This TCR beta chain was obtained from a study of identical twins. TCRdb re-called the 5' RACE reads with MiXCR, one entry per CDR3 protein. In the table there are approximately 1.8 million distinct CDR3 sequences, around a third of which are singletons. Healthy Caucasians supplied all donations. The CDR3 loop spans 15 amino acids. J gave up 6 bases and V 2 bases, and 8 bases lay outside the gene matches. The germline CDR1 and CDR2 sequences are SGHRS and YFSETQ. The gene calls are TRBV5-1 and TRBJ2-1, with 7 bases fitting TRBD2. The receptor comes from a newborn girl in good health. Sequences were obtained from cord blood. CDR3 protein: CASSFLREAGNEQFF. The CDR3 DNA is TGCGCCAGCAGCTTTTTACGGGAGGCAGGCAATGAGCAGTTCTTC.